Listed below are T cell receptor beta chains from one sample, sequenced in a study of stem cell transplantation in POMP-related autoinflammatory disease. Profiled with immunoSEQ multiplex PCR; TCRdb holds only in-frame clones, not every one. The sample includes tens of thousands of clones, approximately 91% of them seen just once. Here the sequenced sample was CD4+ T cells from PBMCs, taken after stem cell transplantation. The receptors originated from a human patient with POMP-related autoinflammation and immune dysregulation (PRAID). Certain T cells may be donor cells from the graft. The CDR3 runs from the conserved cysteine through the conserved F or W. D genes are given only for firm matches. The size field is filled for only some rows; it gives once, few, many or a size class.

cdr3_nt cdr3_aa v_call clone_size j_call d_call
TGTGCCAGCAGCCCACGACAGCCTGGAAACACCATATATTTT CASSPRQPGNTIYF TRBV6-5 . TRBJ1-3 .
TGTGCCAGCAGCCCTCGTTTACTCGGGGGAGTCACTGAAGCTTTCTTT CASSPRLLGGVTEAFF TRBV7-9 . TRBJ1-1 .
TGTGCCAGCTCACCTGGCGCGCAGGGAGACACCGGGGAGCTGTTTTTT CASSPGAQGDTGELFF TRBV18 once TRBJ2-2 .
TGCGCCAGCAGCCCCAAGGACAGGGGGAGCAATCAGCCCCAGCATTTT CASSPKDRGSNQPQHF TRBV5-1 . TRBJ1-5 TRBD1
TGCAGTGCTACTGACCCCAGATCGGGGGGTAGGACTGAAGCTTTCTTT CSATDPRSGGRTEAFF TRBV20-1 . TRBJ1-1 .
TGTGCCAGCAGCCAGGGACACATCCAAGAGACCCAGTACTTC CASSQGHIQETQYF TRBV11-2 few TRBJ2-5 .
TGTGCCAGCAAGGGCAACTATGGCTACACCTTC CASKGNYGYTF TRBV6-5 . TRBJ1-2 .
TGTGCCAGCAGTCCTGGGGGGGGGCCCTACAATGAGCAGTTCTTC CASSPGGGPYNEQFF TRBV6-5 . TRBJ2-1 .
TGCGCCAGCAGCTTGGTCGGGACATCGTCCTACGAGCAGTACTTC CASSLVGTSSYEQYF TRBV5-1 . TRBJ2-7 .
TGCGCCAGCAGTCAATCTTGGGTAGATACGCAGTATTTT CASSQSWVDTQYF TRBV23-1 . TRBJ2-3 .
TGTGCCTGGAGAAAGCGGGGTATCTACAATGAGCAGTTCTTC CAWRKRGIYNEQFF TRBV30 . TRBJ2-1 TRBD2
TGCAGTGCTAGTTCCGGGTCAAACACTGAAGCTTTCTTT CSASSGSNTEAFF TRBV20-1 once TRBJ1-1 .
TGTGCCAGCTCACCACGGAATAATTCACCCCTCCACTTT CASSPRNNSPLHF TRBV18 . TRBJ1-6 .
TGCAGCGTTGGGGGCTTAACGGACAGCTCTGGGGCCAACGTCCTGACTTTC CSVGGLTDSSGANVLTF TRBV29-1 . TRBJ2-6 .
TGTGCCAGCAGCGAGGGGCCCGGGGAAAAACTGTTTTTT CASSEGPGEKLFF TRBV6-5 . TRBJ1-4 .
TGTGCCAGCAGCTTTGCCCCTGACAGGCCCCTCGGGTACAGCAATCAGCCCCAGCATTTT CASSFAPDRPLGYSNQPQHF TRBV12-1 . TRBJ1-5 .
TGTGCCAGCAGCCCTCATTGGGGACACCCCCTCACAGATACGCAGTATTTT CASSPHWGHPLTDTQYF TRBV7-9 . TRBJ2-3 .
TGTGCCAGTAGTCCCAGAGACAGGGGCTACAATCAGCCCCAGCATTTT CASSPRDRGYNQPQHF TRBV19 . TRBJ1-5 TRBD1
TGTGCCAGCGCCGGGACAGATAATTCACCCCTCCACTTT CASAGTDNSPLHF TRBV6-5 . TRBJ1-6 TRBD1
TGTGCCACCAGTGATTTGCGCGTTCCCGGGACAGAGGAGACCCAGTACTTC CATSDLRVPGTEETQYF TRBV24-1 . TRBJ2-5 TRBD1
TGTGCCAGCAGCGCTCGGACAGGGACCCAAGAGACCCAGTACTTC CASSARTGTQETQYF TRBV2 once TRBJ2-5 TRBD1
TGTGCCAGCAGCCTAGCGGGAGGCCGCACAGATACGCAGTATTTT CASSLAGGRTDTQYF TRBV7-9 once TRBJ2-3 TRBD2
TGCGCCAGCAGCCAATCCAGCGGGAGTACGAATGAGCAGTTCTTC CASSQSSGSTNEQFF TRBV4-1 . TRBJ2-1 TRBD2
TGCGCCAGCAGCACGGACAGGTCACCCGGGGAGCTGTTTTTT CASSTDRSPGELFF TRBV5-1 . TRBJ2-2 TRBD1
TGTGCCAGCAGCCCCACTAGCGGGAGGTACAATGAGCAGTTCTTC CASSPTSGRYNEQFF TRBV3-1/TRBV3-2 few TRBJ2-1 TRBD2
TGTGCCAGCAGCTTGTCACAGGGCGGTGGGGCCAACGTCCTGACTTTC CASSLSQGGGANVLTF TRBV7-6 . TRBJ2-6 .
TGTGCCAGTAGTGCGGGACAGGACTACACCGGGGAGCTGTTTTTT CASSAGQDYTGELFF TRBV19 . TRBJ2-2 TRBD1
TGCAGCGTTGGACTAGCGGGAGGTTACGAGCAGTACTTC CSVGLAGGYEQYF TRBV29-1 . TRBJ2-7 TRBD2
TGTGCCAGCTCACCAGACAATGGAAACACCATATATTTT CASSPDNGNTIYF TRBV18 . TRBJ1-3 .
TGTGCCAGCAGCCAAACAGGGAGAGACTATGGCTACACCTTC CASSQTGRDYGYTF TRBV3-1/TRBV3-2 . TRBJ1-2 .
TGCGCCAGCAGCTCTGGGACAGGGAATCAGCCCCAGCATTTT CASSSGTGNQPQHF TRBV5-1 . TRBJ1-5 TRBD1
TGTGCCAGCAGTTTAAGGGACAGGCCCTATGGCTACACCTTC CASSLRDRPYGYTF TRBV28 . TRBJ1-2 TRBD1
TGTGCCAGCGGCACTACAGGGGCGTTTAATGAAAAACTGTTTTTT CASGTTGAFNEKLFF TRBV6-5 . TRBJ1-4 TRBD1
TGTGCCATCAGCCTACAGATTTCCGGGACAGCGGCCGGTGGGGACACTGAAGCTTTCTTT CAISLQISGTAAGGDTEAFF TRBV10-3 . TRBJ1-1 TRBD1
TGCAGCGTTTCGGCCCAAGGGGCCTCCAACACTGAAGCTTTCTTT CSVSAQGASNTEAFF TRBV29-1 . TRBJ1-1 .
TGTGCCAGCAGCAGAGGGACAGGGGGAAGAGAGCAGTACTTC CASSRGTGGREQYF TRBV9 . TRBJ2-7 TRBD1
TGTGCCAGCAGTTCAGTGCTAGCGGCCGTCTCCTACGAGCAGTACTTC CASSSVLAAVSYEQYF TRBV6-2/TRBV6-3 . TRBJ2-7 TRBD2
TGCGCCAGCAGCTCCGACCAGTACAATGAGCAGTTCTTC CASSSDQYNEQFF TRBV5-1 . TRBJ2-1 .
TGTGCCAGCAGCTTTCATCCGGGAGGCGGGAACACCGGGGAGCTGTTTTTT CASSFHPGGGNTGELFF TRBV27 . TRBJ2-2 TRBD2
TGTGCCAGTAGCGACGATACAGCGGGTTACTACACCGGGGAGCTGTTTTTT CASSDDTAGYYTGELFF TRBV19 . TRBJ2-2 .
TGTGCCAGCAGCTTAACGATCGGGACAGCTAAGCAAGGTGAAAAACTGTTTTTT CASSLTIGTAKQGEKLFF TRBV7-9 . TRBJ1-4 TRBD1
TGTGCCTCCGCCCTTGGACAGACCCAGTACTTC CASALGQTQYF TRBV6-5 . TRBJ2-5 .
TGTGCCAGCAGCCCACAGAGGACAGGGGGTTACAATGAGCAGTTCTTC CASSPQRTGGYNEQFF TRBV9 once TRBJ2-1 TRBD1
TGTGCCAGCGTAGCGGGGTCGGGGACCCAGTACTTC CASVAGSGTQYF TRBV2 . TRBJ2-5 TRBD2
TGTGCCTGGAGTGATGGCGGGAGCTCCTACGAGCAGTACTTC CAWSDGGSSYEQYF TRBV30 . TRBJ2-7 TRBD2
TGTGCCAGCAGCCAACTCTCTAGCGGGCTGAACACCGGGGAGCTGTTTTTT CASSQLSSGLNTGELFF TRBV3-1/TRBV3-2 . TRBJ2-2 TRBD2
TGTGCCAGCAGCTTAGATCGTAGGACAGGGACCTACGAGCAGTACTTC CASSLDRRTGTYEQYF TRBV11-2 . TRBJ2-7 TRBD1
TGTGCCAGCAGTTTAGGCAGGGGGCACTATGGCTACACCTTC CASSLGRGHYGYTF TRBV28 . TRBJ1-2 TRBD1
TGTGCCAGCAGCGCCTTAGGCGACAATGAGCAGTTCTTC CASSALGDNEQFF TRBV7-3 once TRBJ2-1 .
TGTGCCATCAGTGAGTCGCCTTACATCGACGGTAACACTGAAGCTTTCTTT CAISESPYIDGNTEAFF TRBV10-3 . TRBJ1-1 .
TGTGCCAGCAGCTTGTGGGGGGGACCAACCCCGTACACCGGGGAGCTGTTTTTT CASSLWGGPTPYTGELFF TRBV5-4 . TRBJ2-2 TRBD2
TGTGCCAGCAGCCTCCAGGGCACAGATACGCAGTATTTT CASSLQGTDTQYF TRBV11-2 . TRBJ2-3 .
TGTGCCTCTAAGGGGTCGGGGGGCTTTTATTCACCCCTCCACTTT CASKGSGGFYSPLHF TRBV25-1 . TRBJ1-6 .
TGTGCCAGCAGCTTAAGAGGGAACACCGGGGAGCTGTTTTTT CASSLRGNTGELFF TRBV7-9 . TRBJ2-2 .
TGTGCCAGCAGTGAAGCAAAACCGGGACAGGGGGCCCCCGGGGAGCTGTTTTTT CASSEAKPGQGAPGELFF TRBV6-1 . TRBJ2-2 TRBD1
TGTGCCAGCAGTTACGGTTGGGGTGACACTGAAGCTTTCTTT CASSYGWGDTEAFF TRBV6-5 . TRBJ1-1 .
TGTGCCATCAGTGGCCCCGGGACTAGCGGGACCAATGAGCAGTTCTTC CAISGPGTSGTNEQFF TRBV10-3 . TRBJ2-1 TRBD2
TGTGCCAGCTCACCGATTAGCGGGGGGGCCAGCACAGATACGCAGTATTTT CASSPISGGASTDTQYF TRBV18 . TRBJ2-3 TRBD2
TGTGCCAGCAGCAGGACTAGGGCGAACACCGGGGAGCTGTTTTTT CASSRTRANTGELFF TRBV3-1/TRBV3-2 . TRBJ2-2 TRBD2
TGTGCCAGCAGCTTACTTCCTAGCGGGAGCACAGATACGCAGTATTTT CASSLLPSGSTDTQYF TRBV7-3 . TRBJ2-3 TRBD2